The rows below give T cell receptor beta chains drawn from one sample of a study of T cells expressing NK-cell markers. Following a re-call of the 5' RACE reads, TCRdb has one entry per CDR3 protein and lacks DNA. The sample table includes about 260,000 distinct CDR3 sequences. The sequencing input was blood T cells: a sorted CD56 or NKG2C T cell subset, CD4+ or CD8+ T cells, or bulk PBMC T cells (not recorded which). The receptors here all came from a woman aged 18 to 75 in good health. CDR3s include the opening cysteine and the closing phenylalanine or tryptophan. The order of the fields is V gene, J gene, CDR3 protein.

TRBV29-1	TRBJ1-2	CSVEDVRVGYGYTF
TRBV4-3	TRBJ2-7	CASSQHTGAPYEQYF
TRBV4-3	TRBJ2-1	CASSQDSGGLRFF
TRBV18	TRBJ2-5	CASSPKMDRYQETQYF
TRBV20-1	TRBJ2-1	CSARPLGHRSYNEQFF
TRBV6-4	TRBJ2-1	CASSDSGLAGVQTRNEQFF
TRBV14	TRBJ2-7	CASSPRFGTGPYEQYF
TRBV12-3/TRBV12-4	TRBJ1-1	CASSLRGGANTEAFF
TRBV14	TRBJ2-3	CASSPRTGFSDTQYF
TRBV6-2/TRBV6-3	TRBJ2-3	CASSSSGSGTDTQYF
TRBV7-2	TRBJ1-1	CASGDRGRTEAFF
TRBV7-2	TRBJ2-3	CASSQGRRGHRGDTQYF
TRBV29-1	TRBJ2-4	CSVGIPAVQYF
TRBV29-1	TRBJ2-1	CSVLGTGGNEQFF
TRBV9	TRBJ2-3	CASSLEGLAGGPSDTQYF
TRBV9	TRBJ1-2	CASSQRGIGYTF
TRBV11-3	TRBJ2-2	CASSLMEANTGELFF
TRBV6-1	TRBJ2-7	CASRPTGTSVTEQYF
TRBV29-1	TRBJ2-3	CSVETGTASTDTQYF
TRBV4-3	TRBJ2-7	CASSHQSGSREQYF
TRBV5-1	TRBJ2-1	CASSWPGLAGARRPQSSYNEQFF
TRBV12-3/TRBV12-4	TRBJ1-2	CASRTQGGIGGYTF
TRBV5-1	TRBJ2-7	CASSLFGGTSYEQYF
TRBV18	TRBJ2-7	CASSPYLPEQYF
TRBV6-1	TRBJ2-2	CASSEPTYTGELFF
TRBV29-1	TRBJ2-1	CSVRTSGSSEQFF
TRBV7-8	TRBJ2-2	CASLTNTGELFF
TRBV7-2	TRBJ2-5	CASSLSGGTQETQYF
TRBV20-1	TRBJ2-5	CSAFTGGQETQYF
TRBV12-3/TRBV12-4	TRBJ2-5	CASGTSGRGRETQYF
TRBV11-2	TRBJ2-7	CASSHTTQGTYEQYF
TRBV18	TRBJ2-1	CASSPGGQRNYNEQFF
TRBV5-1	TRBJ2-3	CASTPRRNSTDTQYF
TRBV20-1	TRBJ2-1	CSARDRGGEQFF
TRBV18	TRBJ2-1	CASSPPERANNEQFF
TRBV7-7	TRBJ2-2	CASSPLAGGHVGELFF
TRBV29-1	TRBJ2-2	CSAGTSSTGELFF
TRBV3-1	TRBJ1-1	CASSPRDRNTEAFF
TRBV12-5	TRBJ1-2	CASGSTTGRSGYTF
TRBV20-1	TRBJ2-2	CSARSSSISDLHRWTGELFF
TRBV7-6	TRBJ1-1	CASSSEVRNTEAFF
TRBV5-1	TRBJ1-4	CASSFANEKLFF
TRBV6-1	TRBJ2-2	CASRTVMNTGELFF
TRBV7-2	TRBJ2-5	CASSLARGVETQYF
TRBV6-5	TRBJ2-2	CASSYSQWDARTNTGELFF
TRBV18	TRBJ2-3	CASSPPGASDTQYF
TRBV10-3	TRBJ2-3	CAIRTSGSTDTQYF
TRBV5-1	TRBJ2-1	CASSSLPGGRNEQFF
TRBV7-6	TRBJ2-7	CASSLGAGAIYEQYF
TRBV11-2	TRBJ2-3	CASSWGLGYDTQYF
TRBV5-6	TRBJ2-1	CASSPGRGEQFF
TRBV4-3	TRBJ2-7	CASSQEGWGHLNF
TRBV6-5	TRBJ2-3	CASSYRTSGSADTQYF
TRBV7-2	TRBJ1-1	CASSRSGVNTEAFF
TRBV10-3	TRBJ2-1	CAISESGTRRDEQFF